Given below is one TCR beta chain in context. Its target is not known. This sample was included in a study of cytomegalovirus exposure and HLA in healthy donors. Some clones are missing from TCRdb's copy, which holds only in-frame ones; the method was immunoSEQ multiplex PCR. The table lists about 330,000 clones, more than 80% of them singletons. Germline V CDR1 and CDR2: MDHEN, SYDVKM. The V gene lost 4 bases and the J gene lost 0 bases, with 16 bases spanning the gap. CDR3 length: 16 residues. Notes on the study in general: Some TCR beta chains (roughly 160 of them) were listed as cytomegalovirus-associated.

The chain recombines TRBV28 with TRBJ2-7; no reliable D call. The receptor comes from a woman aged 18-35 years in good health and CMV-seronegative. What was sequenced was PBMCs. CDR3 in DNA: TGTGCCAGCAGTTCCCCGTGGAGTAGCAGCTCCTACGAGCAGTACTTC. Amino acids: CASSSPWSSSSYEQYF. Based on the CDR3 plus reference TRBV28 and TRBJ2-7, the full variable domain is DVKVTQSSRYLVKRTGEKVFLECVQDMDHENMFWYRQDPGLGLRLIYFSYDVKMKEKGDIPEGYSVSREKKERFSLILESASTNQTSMYLCASSSPWSSSSYEQYFGPGTRLTVT.